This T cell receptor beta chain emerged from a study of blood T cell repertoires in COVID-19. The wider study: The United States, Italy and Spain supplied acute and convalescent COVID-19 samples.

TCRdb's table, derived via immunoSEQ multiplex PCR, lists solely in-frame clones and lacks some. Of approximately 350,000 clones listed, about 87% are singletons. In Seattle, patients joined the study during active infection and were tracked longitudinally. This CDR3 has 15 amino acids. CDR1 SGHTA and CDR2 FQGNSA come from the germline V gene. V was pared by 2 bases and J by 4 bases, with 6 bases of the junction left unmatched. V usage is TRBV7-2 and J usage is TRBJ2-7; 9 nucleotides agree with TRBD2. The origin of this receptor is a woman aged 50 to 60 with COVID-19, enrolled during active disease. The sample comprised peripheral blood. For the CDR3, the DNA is TGTGCCAGCAGCTTATATCCTAGCGGGAATTACGAGCAGTACTTC. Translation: CASSLYPSGNYEQYF.